The 9 T cell receptor beta chains reported below all come from one sample, sequenced in a study of T cell changes during pregnancy in multiple sclerosis. Clones were read by immunoSEQ multiplex PCR, and TCRdb kept only the in-frame ones, dropping some. The sample consists of tens of thousands of clones, about 94% of them appearing once. The material sequenced was peripheral blood, taken in the first trimester of pregnancy. The receptors derive from a female donor in good health, enrolled as a control in a pregnancy study.

This clone was seen just once. The V gene is TRBV2, the J gene TRBJ2-5; TRBD1 matches 9 bases. The CDR3 length is 16 residues. Trimming took 6 bases from V and 4 from J; bases not matched to a gene: 12. Germline CDR1 is SNHLY and CDR2 is FYNNEI. The chain's CDR3 is CASSPTGQGLGETQYF. CDR3 DNA sequence: TGTGCCAGCAGCCCCACGGGACAGGGTTTGGGAGAGACCCAGTACTTC.

The V call is TRBV5-4, the J call TRBJ1-6, with 9 bases lining up with TRBD1. CDR1 SGHNT and CDR2 YYREEE come from the germline V gene (reference sequence). Unmatched junction bases numbered 3, after V lost 4 bases and J lost 4 bases. The CDR3 covers 15 residues. The CDR3 sequence: CASSTGQGYNSPLHF. The CDR3 bases are TGTGCCAGCAGCACGGGACAGGGATATAATTCACCCCTCCACTTT.

The rearrangement links TRBV10-3 to TRBJ2-1, with 10 bases fitting TRBD2. The CDR3 has 16 amino acids. J was trimmed by 5 bases and V by 1 base; bases with no gene match: 5. CDR1 is ENHRY, CDR2 SYGVKD, per germline. The CDR3 is CAISEWGLAGDNEQFF. The CDR3 bases are TGTGCCATCAGTGAGTGGGGGCTAGCGGGGGACAATGAGCAGTTCTTC.

This rearrangement joins TRBV7-9 to TRBJ2-3, with unresolved D. The ends were cut back, 2 bases at V and 4 bases at J, with 7 bases in the middle. The CDR3 has 13 amino acids. Per the germline V gene, CDR1 is SEHNR and CDR2 is FQNEAQ (reference sequence). The CDR3 here is CASSLRVADTQYF. The CDR3 nucleotides read TGTGCCAGCAGCTTACGGGTGGCAGATACGCAGTATTTT. The entire variable domain, with the rest obtained from reference TRBV7-9 and TRBJ2-3, is as follows: DTGVSQNPRHKITKRGQNVTFRCDPISEHNRLYWYRQTLGQGPEFLTYFQNEAQLEKSRLLSDRFSAERPKGSFSTLEIQRTEQGDSAMYLCASSLRVADTQYFGPGTRLTVL.

This clone was counted once. The chain carries TRBV28 and TRBJ2-7; possibly TRBD2 for D (6 bases). Trimming removed 3 bases from V and 2 bases from J, with 11 bases in between. The germline V gene encodes CDR1 MDHEN and CDR2 SYDVKM. The CDR3 is made up of 14 amino acids. The CDR3 sequence: CASSFGGNPYEQYF. The CDR3 region has the DNA TGTGCCAGCAGTTTCGGGGGAAATCCCTACGAGCAGTACTTC.

The genes are TRBV18 and TRBJ2-1, with TRBD1 matching over 8 bases. The CDR3 sequence is 16 residues long. V gave up 5 bases and J gave up 7 bases; unmatched junction bases: 13. Germline V lookup: CDR1 KGHSH, CDR2 LQKENI. The CDR3 nucleotides are TGTGCCAGCTCAATCGGACAGGGAACGGTGGGAAATGAGCAGTTCTTC. It encodes CASSIGQGTVGNEQFF.

This clone has only a few counts. The chain links TRBV25-1 to TRBJ2-7; 9 nucleotides match TRBD2. The CDR3 spans 17 residues. J was trimmed by 1 base and V by 1 base; bases with no gene match: 8. Germline-derived CDR1 and CDR2 are MGHDK and SYGVNS. The CDR3 DNA is TGTGCCAGCAGTGAATCCCGTAGCGGGAGCAATTCCTACGAGCAGTACTTC. This sequence encodes CASSESRSGSNSYEQYF.

This sequence joins TRBV5-1 and TRBJ1-1, with D unclear. CDR3 length: 13 amino acids. In germline, CDR1 is SGHRS, CDR2 YFSETQ. The V end was cut by 7 bases, the J end by 7 bases, with 17 bases between. The CDR3 protein is CASHAGGVNEAFF. The CDR3, as DNA: TGCGCCAGCCACGCGGGCGGAGTAAATGAAGCTTTCTTT.

J is TRBJ2-7 and V is TRBV25-1; TRBD1 is a possible D gene (6 bases). This CDR3 spans 13 amino acids. With 3 bases removed from V and 7 bases from J, the gap between germline ends came to 13 bases. Germline loops: CDR1 MGHDK, CDR2 SYGVNS. This CDR3 is CASSDYSTGEQYF. In DNA, the CDR3 is TGTGCCAGCAGTGATTATTCCACAGGGGAGCAGTACTTC.